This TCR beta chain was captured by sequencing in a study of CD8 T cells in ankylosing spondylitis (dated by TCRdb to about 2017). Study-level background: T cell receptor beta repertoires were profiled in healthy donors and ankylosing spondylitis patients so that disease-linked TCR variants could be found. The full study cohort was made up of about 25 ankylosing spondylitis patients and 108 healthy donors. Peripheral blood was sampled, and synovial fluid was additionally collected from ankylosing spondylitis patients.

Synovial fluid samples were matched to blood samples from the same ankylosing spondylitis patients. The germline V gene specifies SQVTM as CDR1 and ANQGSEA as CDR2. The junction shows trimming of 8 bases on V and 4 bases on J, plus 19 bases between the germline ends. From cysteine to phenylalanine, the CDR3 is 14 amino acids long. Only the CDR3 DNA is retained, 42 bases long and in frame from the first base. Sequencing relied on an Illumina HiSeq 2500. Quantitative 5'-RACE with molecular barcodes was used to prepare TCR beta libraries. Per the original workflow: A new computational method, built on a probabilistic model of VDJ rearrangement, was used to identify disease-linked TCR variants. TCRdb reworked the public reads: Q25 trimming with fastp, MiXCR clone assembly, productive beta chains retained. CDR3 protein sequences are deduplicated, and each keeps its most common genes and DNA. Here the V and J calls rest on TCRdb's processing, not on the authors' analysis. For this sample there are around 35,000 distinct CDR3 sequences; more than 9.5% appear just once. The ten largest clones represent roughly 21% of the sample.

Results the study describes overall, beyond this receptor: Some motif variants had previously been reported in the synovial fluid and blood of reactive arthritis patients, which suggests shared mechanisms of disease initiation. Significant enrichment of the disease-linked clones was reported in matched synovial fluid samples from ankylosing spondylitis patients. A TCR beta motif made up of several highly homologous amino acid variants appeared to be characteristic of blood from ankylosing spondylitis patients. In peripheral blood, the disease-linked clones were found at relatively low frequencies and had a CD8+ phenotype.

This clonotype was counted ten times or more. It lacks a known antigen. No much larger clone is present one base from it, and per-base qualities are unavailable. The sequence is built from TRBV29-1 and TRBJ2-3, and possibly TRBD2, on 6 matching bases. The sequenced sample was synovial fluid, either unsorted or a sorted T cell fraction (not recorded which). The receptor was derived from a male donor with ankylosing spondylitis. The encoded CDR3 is CSFPDSGEPDTQYF. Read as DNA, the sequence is TGCAGCTTCCCCGACTCGGGAGAACCAGATACGCAGTATTTT.